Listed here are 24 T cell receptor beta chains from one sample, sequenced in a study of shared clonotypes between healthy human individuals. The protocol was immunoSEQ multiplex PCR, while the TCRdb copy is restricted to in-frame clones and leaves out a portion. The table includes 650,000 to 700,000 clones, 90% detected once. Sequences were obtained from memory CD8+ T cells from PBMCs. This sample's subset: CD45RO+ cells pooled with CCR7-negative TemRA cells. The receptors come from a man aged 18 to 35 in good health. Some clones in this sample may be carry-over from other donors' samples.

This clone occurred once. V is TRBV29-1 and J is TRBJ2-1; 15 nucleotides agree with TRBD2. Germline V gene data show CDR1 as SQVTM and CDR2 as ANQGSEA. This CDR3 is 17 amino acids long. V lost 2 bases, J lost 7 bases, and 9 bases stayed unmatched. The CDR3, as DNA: TGCAGCGTTGAAACGGTTGGGACTAGCGGGAGGTTGAATGAGCAGTTCTTC. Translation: CSVETVGTSGRLNEQFF.

CDR3 loop: CASSSGLKLFF. Written as DNA, the CDR3 is TGTGCCAGCAGTTCCGGTCTTAAGCTGTTTTTT. The rearrangement joins TRBV6-6 to TRBJ2-2; D is unresolved. CDR1 and CDR2 (germline): MNHNY, SVGAGI (reference sequence). This CDR3 has 11 residues. Trimming took off 4 bases at V and 12 bases at J, with 9 bases between the two ends.

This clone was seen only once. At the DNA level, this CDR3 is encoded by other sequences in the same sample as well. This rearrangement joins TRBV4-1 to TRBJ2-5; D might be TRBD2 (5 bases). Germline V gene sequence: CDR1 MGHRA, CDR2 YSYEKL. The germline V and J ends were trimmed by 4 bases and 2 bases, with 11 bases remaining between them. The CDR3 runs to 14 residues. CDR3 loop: CASSPRTAQETQYF. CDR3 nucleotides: TGCGCCAGCAGCCCAAGGACTGCACAAGAGACCCAGTACTTC.

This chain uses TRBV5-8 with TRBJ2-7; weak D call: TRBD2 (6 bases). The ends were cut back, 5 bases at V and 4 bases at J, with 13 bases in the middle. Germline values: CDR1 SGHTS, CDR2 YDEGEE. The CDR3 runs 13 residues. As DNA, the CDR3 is TGTGCCAGCAGAGACGGGAGAATTTACGAGCAGTACTTC. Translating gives CASRDGRIYEQYF.

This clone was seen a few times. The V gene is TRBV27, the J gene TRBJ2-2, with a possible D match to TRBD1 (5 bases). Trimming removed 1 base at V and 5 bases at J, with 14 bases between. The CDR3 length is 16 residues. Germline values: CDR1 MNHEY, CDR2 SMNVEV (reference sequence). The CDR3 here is CASSLWADSRTGELFF. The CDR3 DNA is TGTGCCAGCAGTTTATGGGCTGACAGTAGAACCGGGGAGCTGTTTTTT.

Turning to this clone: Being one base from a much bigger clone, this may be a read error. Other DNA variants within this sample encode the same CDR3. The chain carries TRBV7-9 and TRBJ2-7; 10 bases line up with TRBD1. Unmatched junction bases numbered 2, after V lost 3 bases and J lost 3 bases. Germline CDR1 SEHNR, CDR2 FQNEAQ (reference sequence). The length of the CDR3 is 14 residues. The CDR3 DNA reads TGTGCCAGCAGCTTGGGGGACAGGGGCTACGAGCAGTACTTC. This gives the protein CASSLGDRGYEQYF.

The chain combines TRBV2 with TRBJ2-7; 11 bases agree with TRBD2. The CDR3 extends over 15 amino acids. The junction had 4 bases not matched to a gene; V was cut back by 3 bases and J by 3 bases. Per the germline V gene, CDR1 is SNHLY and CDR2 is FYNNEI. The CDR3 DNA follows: TGTGCCAGCAGTGAGGCTAGCGGGAGGTACTACGAGCAGTACTTC. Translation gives CASSEASGRYYEQYF.

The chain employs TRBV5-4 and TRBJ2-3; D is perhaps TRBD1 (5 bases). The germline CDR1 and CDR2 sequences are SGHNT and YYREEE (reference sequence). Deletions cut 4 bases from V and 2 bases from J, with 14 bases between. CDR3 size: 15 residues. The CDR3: CASSLGLGYTDTQYF. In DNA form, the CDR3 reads TGTGCCAGCAGCCTGGGGCTAGGATACACAGATACGCAGTATTTT.

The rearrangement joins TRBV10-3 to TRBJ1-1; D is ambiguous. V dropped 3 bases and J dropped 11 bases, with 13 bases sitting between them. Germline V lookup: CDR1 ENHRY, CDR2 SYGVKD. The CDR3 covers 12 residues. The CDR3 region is CAISDLSTGAFF. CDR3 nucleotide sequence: TGTGCCATCAGTGACCTGTCTACCGGGGCTTTCTTT.

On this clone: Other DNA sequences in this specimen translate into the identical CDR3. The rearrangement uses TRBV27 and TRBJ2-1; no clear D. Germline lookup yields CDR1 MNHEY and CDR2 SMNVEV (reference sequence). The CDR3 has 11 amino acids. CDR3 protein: CASSLSNEQFF. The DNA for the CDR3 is TGTGCGAGTAGTCTCTCCAATGAGCAGTTCTTC.

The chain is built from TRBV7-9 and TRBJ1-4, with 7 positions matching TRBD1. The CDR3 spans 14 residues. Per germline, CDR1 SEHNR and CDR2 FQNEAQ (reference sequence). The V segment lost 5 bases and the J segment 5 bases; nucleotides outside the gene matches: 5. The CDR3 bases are TGTGCCAGCAGCGCGGGACAGCTAAATGAAAAACTGTTTTTT. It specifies CASSAGQLNEKLFF.

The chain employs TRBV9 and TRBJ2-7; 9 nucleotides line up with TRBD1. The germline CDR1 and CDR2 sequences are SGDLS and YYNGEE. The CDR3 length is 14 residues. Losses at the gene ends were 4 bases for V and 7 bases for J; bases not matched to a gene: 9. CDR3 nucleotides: TGTGCCAGCAGCACAGGGGGCCCCTCTCGTGAGCAGTACTTC. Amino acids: CASSTGGPSREQYF.

The CDR3 loop reads CASSLRLAGYNEQFF. As DNA, the CDR3 is TGTGCCAGCAGCCTGAGACTAGCAGGGTACAATGAGCAGTTCTTC. This chain uses TRBV28 with TRBJ2-1; 7 positions match TRBD2. Unmatched junction bases numbered 9, after V lost 6 bases and J lost 4 bases. The germline V gene has CDR1 MDHEN and CDR2 SYDVKM. The CDR3 is 15 residues long.

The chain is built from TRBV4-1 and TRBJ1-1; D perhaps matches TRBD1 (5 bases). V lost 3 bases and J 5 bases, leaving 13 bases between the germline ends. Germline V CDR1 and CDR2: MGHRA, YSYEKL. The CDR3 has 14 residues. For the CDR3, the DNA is TGCGCCAGCAGCCATTCCACGGGGGGGACTGAAGCTTTCTTT. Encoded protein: CASSHSTGGTEAFF.

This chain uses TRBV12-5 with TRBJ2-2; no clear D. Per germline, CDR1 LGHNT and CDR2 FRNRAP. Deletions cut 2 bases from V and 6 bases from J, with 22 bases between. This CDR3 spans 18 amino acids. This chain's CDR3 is CASGLLSVQDLVPGELFF. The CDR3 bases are TGTGCTAGTGGTTTGCTCTCTGTTCAGGATCTAGTCCCCGGGGAGCTGTTTTTT. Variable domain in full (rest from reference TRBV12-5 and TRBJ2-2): DARVTQTPRHKVTEMGQEVTMRCQPILGHNTVFWYRQTMMQGLELLAYFRNRAPLDDSGMPKDRFSAEMPDATLATLKIQPSEPRDSAVYFCASGLLSVQDLVPGELFFGEGSRLTVL.

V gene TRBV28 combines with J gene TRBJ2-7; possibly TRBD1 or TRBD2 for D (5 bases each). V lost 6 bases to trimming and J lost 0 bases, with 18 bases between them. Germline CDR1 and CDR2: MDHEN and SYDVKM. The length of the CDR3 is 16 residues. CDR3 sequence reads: CASSPIGPGASYEQYF. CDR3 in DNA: TGTGCCAGCAGCCCAATTGGCCCCGGGGCCTCCTACGAGCAGTACTTC.

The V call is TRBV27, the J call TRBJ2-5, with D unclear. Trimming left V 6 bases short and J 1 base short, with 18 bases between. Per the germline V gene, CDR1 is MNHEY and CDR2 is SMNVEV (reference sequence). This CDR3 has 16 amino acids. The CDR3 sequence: CASSRQPLVGQETQYF. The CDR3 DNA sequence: TGTGCCAGCAGCCGACAACCCCTGGTAGGCCAAGAGACCCAGTACTTC.

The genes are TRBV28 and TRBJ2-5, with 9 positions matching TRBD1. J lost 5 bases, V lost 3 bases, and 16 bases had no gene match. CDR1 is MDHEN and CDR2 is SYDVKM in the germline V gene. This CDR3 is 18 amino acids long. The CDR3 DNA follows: TGTGCCAGCAGTTTCGGATATCCGGGACAGGGTTTATGGGAGACCCAGTACTTC. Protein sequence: CASSFGYPGQGLWETQYF.

The CDR3 reads CASRLAAYNEQFF. The CDR3 DNA is TGTGCCAGCCGACTAGCTGCCTACAATGAGCAGTTCTTC. The gene calls are TRBV7-9 and TRBJ2-1; 7 bases agree with TRBD2. The CDR3 spans 13 residues. The V segment lost 8 bases and the J segment 2 bases; nucleotides outside the gene matches: 3. The germline gives CDR1 SEHNR, CDR2 FQNEAQ (reference sequence).

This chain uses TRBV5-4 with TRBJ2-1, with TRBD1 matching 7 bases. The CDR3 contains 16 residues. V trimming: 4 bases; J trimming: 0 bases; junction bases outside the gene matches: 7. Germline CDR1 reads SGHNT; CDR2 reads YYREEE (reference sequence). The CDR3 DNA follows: TGTGCCAGCAGCCCCTGGGACAGCCGCTCCTACAATGAGCAGTTCTTC. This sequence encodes CASSPWDSRSYNEQFF.

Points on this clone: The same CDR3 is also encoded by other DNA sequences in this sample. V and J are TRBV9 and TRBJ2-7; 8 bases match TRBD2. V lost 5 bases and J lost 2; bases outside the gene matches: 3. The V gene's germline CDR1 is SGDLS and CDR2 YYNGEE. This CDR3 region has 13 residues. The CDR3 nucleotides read TGTGCCAGCAGTCCGCGGGGGGCCTACGAGCAGTACTTC. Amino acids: CASSPRGAYEQYF.

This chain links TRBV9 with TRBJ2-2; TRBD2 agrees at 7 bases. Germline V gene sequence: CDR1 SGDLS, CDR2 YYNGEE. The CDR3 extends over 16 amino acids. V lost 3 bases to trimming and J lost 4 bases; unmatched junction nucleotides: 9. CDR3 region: CASSGRGSSGTGELFF. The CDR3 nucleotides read TGTGCCAGCAGCGGTCGCGGGAGTTCGGGCACCGGGGAGCTGTTTTTT.

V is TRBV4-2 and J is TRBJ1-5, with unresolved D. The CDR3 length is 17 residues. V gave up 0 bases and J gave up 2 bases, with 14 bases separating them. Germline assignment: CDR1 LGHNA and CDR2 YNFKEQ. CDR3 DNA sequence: TGTGCCAGCAGCCAAGATCCCACGTTGGAAGGCAATCAGCCCCAGCATTTT. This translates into CASSQDPTLEGNQPQHF.

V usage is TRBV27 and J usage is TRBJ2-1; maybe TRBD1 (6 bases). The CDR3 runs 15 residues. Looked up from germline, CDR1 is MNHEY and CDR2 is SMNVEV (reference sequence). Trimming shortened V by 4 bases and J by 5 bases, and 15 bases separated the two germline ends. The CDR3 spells CASSSTQGSDNEQFF. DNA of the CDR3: TGTGCCAGCAGTTCGACGCAGGGGTCTGACAATGAGCAGTTCTTC.